Below, 32 T cell receptor beta chains from the same sample are listed, as sequenced in a study of cytomegalovirus exposure and HLA in healthy donors. PCR involved 60 Vbeta and 13 Jbeta primers. TCRdb's copy holds only in-frame clones and misses some; the assay was immunoSEQ multiplex PCR. The sample contains 100,000 to 150,000 clones, more than 65% of which appear only once. Input material: PBMCs. The receptor source for this set is a man between 18 and 35 years old in good health and CMV-seropositive.

For this clone: The junction shows a germline mismatch at one end, possibly a read error. The CDR3 DNA follows: TGTGCTAGCAGCCCCGGGGTATCCAACGTCCTGACTTTC. Its translation: CASSPGVSNVLTF. The chain has TRBV7-7 and TRBJ2-6; D is possibly TRBD2 (5 bases). Germline loops: CDR1 SSHAT, CDR2 FNYEAQ (reference sequence). The CDR3 has 13 residues.

The V and J genes are TRBV5-6 and TRBJ1-6, with a weak D call TRBD1 (6 bases). Looked up from germline, CDR1 is SGHDT and CDR2 is YYEEEE. The CDR3 loop spans 15 amino acids. Trimming took 6 bases from V and 9 from J, leaving 19 bases between them. The CDR3 region has the DNA TGTGCCAGCACGCGAAGCAGGGGAGTCAGTTCACCCCTCCACTTT. Protein product: CASTRSRGVSSPLHF.

CDR3 sequence (DNA): TGTGCCAGCAGCCGCCCTTACAGGGGAGGAAGTAGTACTGAAGCTTTCTTT. Its protein product is CASSRPYRGGSSTEAFF. The V gene is TRBV2, the J gene TRBJ1-1; 7 positions agree with TRBD1. Losses at the gene ends were 6 bases for V and 5 bases for J; bases not matched to a gene: 18. Germline-derived CDR1 and CDR2 are SNHLY and FYNNEI. The CDR3 contains 17 residues.

The V gene is TRBV6-1, the J gene TRBJ2-2; D is unclear. This CDR3 is built from 15 residues. Per the germline V gene, CDR1 is MNHNS and CDR2 is SASEGT. Deletions cut 4 bases from V and 2 bases from J, with 11 bases between. CDR3 amino acids: CASSASGTNTGELFF. In DNA, the CDR3 is TGTGCCAGCAGTGCTTCAGGAACTAACACCGGGGAGCTGTTTTTT.

The V and J genes are TRBV18 and TRBJ1-5; 7 bases agree with TRBD1. The length of the CDR3 is 13 residues. Germline values: CDR1 KGHSH, CDR2 LQKENI. V lost 3 bases to trimming and J lost 7 bases; unmatched junction nucleotides: 3. DNA of the CDR3: TGTGCCAGCTCACCTCAGGGGGGACAGCCCCAGCATTTT. As protein: CASSPQGGQPQHF.

V is TRBV9 and J is TRBJ2-1, with a possible D match to TRBD2 (5 bases). Germline values: CDR1 SGDLS, CDR2 YYNGEE. The CDR3 spans 17 residues. Deletions cut 4 bases from V and 0 bases from J, with 17 bases between. CDR3 sequence (DNA): TGTGCCAGCAGCCCGGGAAAGGGCCCAAGCTCCTACAATGAGCAGTTCTTC. Amino acid sequence: CASSPGKGPSSYNEQFF. The full variable domain, its missing parts supplied by reference TRBV9 and TRBJ2-1, is DSGVTQTPKHLITATGQRVTLRCSPRSGDLSVYWYQQSLDQGLQFLIQYYNGEERAKGNILERFSAQQFPDLHSELNLSSLELGDSALYFCASSPGKGPSSYNEQFFGPGTRLTVL.

The chain links TRBV27 to TRBJ2-2; 7 nucleotides match TRBD1. V lost 5 bases and J lost 7; bases outside the gene matches: 7. Germline CDR1 and CDR2: MNHEY and SMNVEV (reference sequence). The CDR3 totals 14 residues. The CDR3 DNA is TGTGCCAGCAGTCCCGAGGGGGCTGGCGGGGAGCTGTTTTTT. As protein: CASSPEGAGGELFF.

V and J are TRBV19 and TRBJ1-5; D is possibly TRBD1 (5 bases). The CDR3 sequence is 14 residues long. Trimming shortened V by 2 bases and J by 6 bases, and 11 bases separated the two germline ends. The germline gives CDR1 LNHDA, CDR2 SQIVND (reference sequence). Written as DNA, the CDR3 is TGTGCCAGTAGTATAAGCAGGGCTCGTCAGCCCCAGCATTTT. It specifies CASSISRARQPQHF.

The CDR3 loop is CASSYPRDRVSNEKLFF. The CDR3 coding sequence is TGTGCCAGCAGTTATCCCCGGGACAGGGTTTCTAATGAAAAACTGTTTTTT. The chain links TRBV28 to TRBJ1-4; 9 bases align to TRBD1. Germline V gene data show CDR1 as MDHEN and CDR2 as SYDVKM. This CDR3 contains 17 residues. The ends lost 4 bases at V and 3 bases at J; junction bases unmatched: 9.

This clone was counted once. The gene calls are TRBV2 and TRBJ1-4, with 7 bases fitting TRBD1. The J segment lost 8 bases and the V segment lost 4 bases, leaving 13 bases of the junction unmatched. The germline CDR1 and CDR2 sequences are SNHLY and FYNNEI. This CDR3 is 16 amino acids long. The CDR3: CASSGGDSRVPEKLFF. The CDR3 coding sequence is TGTGCCAGCAGTGGAGGGGACAGCCGTGTTCCGGAAAAACTGTTTTTT.

CDR3 sequence: CASSHPDRDQETQYF. In DNA form, the CDR3 reads TGCGCCAGCAGCCACCCGGACAGAGACCAAGAGACCCAGTACTTC. The rearrangement joins TRBV4-1 to TRBJ2-5; possible D gene TRBD1, 6 bases. Germline loops: CDR1 MGHRA, CDR2 YSYEKL. The CDR3 contains 15 residues. V dropped 3 bases and J dropped 0 bases, with 11 bases sitting between them.

In this sample, this clone turned up a few times. The chain employs TRBV19 and TRBJ1-5; the match to TRBD1 covers 12 bases. CDR3 length equals 19 residues. V lost 3 bases, J lost 6 bases, and 15 bases stayed unmatched. Germline V gene data show CDR1 as LNHDA and CDR2 as SQIVND (reference sequence). The CDR3 DNA is TGTGCCAGTAGTATTAAAAGCGCTTCGGGGACAGGGGGCAGTCAGCCCCAGCATTTT. Its protein is CASSIKSASGTGGSQPQHF.

This clone was seen just once. V and J are TRBV27 and TRBJ2-7; 8 bases line up with TRBD1. The CDR3 has 14 residues. Trimming removed 6 bases from V and 2 bases from J; junction bases left unmatched: 6. Germline V gives CDR1 MNHEY, CDR2 SMNVEV (reference sequence). The CDR3 bases are TGTGCCAGCAGCCCGGGACAGGCGACCTACGAGCAGTACTTC. It is translated as CASSPGQATYEQYF.

This chain joins TRBV5-1 and TRBJ2-7; D is possibly TRBD2 (6 bases). Germline CDR1 and CDR2: SGHRS and YFSETQ. Trimming pared 3 bases from V and 2 bases from J, leaving 18 bases between. The CDR3 extends over 16 amino acids. This chain's CDR3 is CASSSRRGYEPYEQYF. CDR3 nucleotides: TGCGCCAGCAGCTCCCGGCGGGGCTACGAACCCTACGAGCAGTACTTC.

The sample holds a few counts of this clone. V gene TRBV21-1 combines with J gene TRBJ2-7; TRBD1 is the table's D call and was not checked against the DNA. TRBV21-1 counts as a pseudogene. This CDR3 contains 15 residues. The CDR3 region has the DNA TGTGCCAGCAGGGTACAGGGGGCGCACGCCTACGAGCAGTACTTC. This translates into CASRVQGAHAYEQYF.

V and J are TRBV4-2 and TRBJ1-5, with D possibly TRBD1 on 6 matching bases. Trimming shortened V by 1 base and J by 5 bases, and 12 bases separated the two germline ends. The germline gives CDR1 LGHNA, CDR2 YNFKEQ. The CDR3 covers 15 residues. The CDR3, as DNA: TGTGCCAGCAGCCAAGTTCGGACAGAGCATCAGCCCCAGCATTTT. Translating gives CASSQVRTEHQPQHF.

This clone occurred once. This chain joins TRBV19 and TRBJ1-1; D might be TRBD1 (6 bases). The CDR3 is 15 amino acids. V was cut by 6 bases and J by 0 bases, with 14 bases left in between. The germline V gene encodes CDR1 LNHDA and CDR2 SQIVND (reference sequence). CDR3 bases: TGTGCCAGTAGGGGACCGGGACATATGAACACTGAAGCTTTCTTT. Translation: CASRGPGHMNTEAFF. The entire variable domain, with the rest obtained from reference TRBV19 and TRBJ1-1, is as follows: DGGITQSPKYLFRKEGQNVTLSCEQNLNHDAMYWYRQDPGQGLRLIYYSQIVNDFQKGDIAEGYSVSREKKESFPLTVTSAQKNPTAFYLCASRGPGHMNTEAFFGQGTRLTVV.

This clone turned up a few times. V and J are TRBV9 and TRBJ1-5; TRBD1 might be the D (5 bases). V gave up 0 bases and J gave up 3 bases, with 10 bases separating them. Per germline, CDR1 SGDLS and CDR2 YYNGEE. CDR3 length: 15 residues. The DNA of the CDR3 is TGTGCCAGCAGCGTAGGCGGGGGTTTCAATCAGCCCCAGCATTTT. This gives the protein CASSVGGGFNQPQHF.

This sequence joins TRBV19 and TRBJ1-2, with D tentatively TRBD1 (6 bases). Trimming cost V 3 bases and J 4 bases, with 15 bases left between them. Germline V gene lookup returns CDR1 LNHDA and CDR2 SQIVND (reference sequence). This CDR3 contains 15 residues. Here the CDR3 DNA reads TGTGCCAGTAGTATTTTATCGGCCAGGGGCTATGGCTACACCTTC. Translation: CASSILSARGYGYTF.

The V gene is TRBV5-1, the J gene TRBJ2-5; TRBD1 might be the D (6 bases). The V end was cut by 1 base, the J end by 4 bases, with 11 bases between. The CDR3 spans 14 residues. CDR1 is SGHRS, CDR2 YFSETQ, per germline. The CDR3 loop is CASSLQGIGETQYF. The CDR3 coding sequence is TGCGCCAGCAGCTTGCAGGGGATAGGAGAGACCCAGTACTTC.

This clone turned up a few times. This chain connects TRBV19 to TRBJ1-1; 9 bases are a match to TRBD1. This CDR3 comprises 15 residues. V shed 5 bases and J 0 bases; nucleotides not matched to a gene: 4. CDR1 and CDR2 from the germline V gene are LNHDA and SQIVND (reference sequence). The CDR3 nucleotides read TGTGCCAGTAGTCAACGGGACAGGGTGAACACTGAAGCTTTCTTT. This sequence encodes CASSQRDRVNTEAFF.

The rearrangement uses TRBV7-2 and TRBJ2-7; D not certain. The V end was cut by 4 bases, the J end by 6 bases, with 10 bases between. Per the germline V gene, CDR1 is SGHTA and CDR2 is FQGNSA. The CDR3 has 12 amino acids. The CDR3 DNA reads TGTGCCAGCAGCTCCGATTACGGCGAGCAGTACTTC. Translation gives CASSSDYGEQYF.

This clone was counted a single time. A junction end diverges from the germline sequence, so it may reflect a read error. V and J are TRBV7-9 and TRBJ1-6; possibly TRBD1 for D (6 bases). The CDR3 consists of 15 residues. The germline CDR1 and CDR2 sequences are SEHNR and FQNEAQ (reference sequence). CDR3 residues: CSSTHDGQYNSPLHF. Written as DNA, the CDR3 is TGTTCCAGCACCCACGACGGACAGTATAATTCACCCCTCCACTTT.

J is TRBJ1-2 and V is TRBV7-8, with TRBD1 as a possible D gene (6 bases). Germline V gives CDR1 SGHVS, CDR2 FQNEAQ. CDR3 size: 16 residues. Trimming pared 1 base from V and 0 bases from J, leaving 12 bases between. In DNA, the CDR3 is TGTGCCAGCAGCTTAGGTCCTCGGACAGCTAACTATGGCTACACCTTC. It codes for CASSLGPRTANYGYTF. The full variable domain, its missing parts supplied by reference TRBV7-8 and TRBJ1-2, is GAGVSQSPRYKVAKRGQDVALRCDPISGHVSLFWYQQALGQGPEFLTYFQNEAQLDKSGLPSDRFFAERPEGSVSTLKIQRTQQEDSAVYLCASSLGPRTANYGYTFGSGTRLTVV.

This clone has only a few counts. The CDR3 coding sequence is TGTGCCAGCATGGTGGGGCAGGGGCCCAAAAACATTCAGTACTTC. Protein: CASMVGQGPKNIQYF. The rearrangement links TRBV6-6 to TRBJ2-4; TRBD1 is a possible D gene (6 bases). The CDR3 covers 15 residues. The V gene's germline CDR1 is MNHNY and CDR2 SVGAGI (reference sequence). Trimming cost V 7 bases and J 2 bases, with 15 bases left between them.

The chain uses TRBV29-1 and TRBJ1-6; D remains ambiguous. Between the trimmed V and J ends, which lost 6 bases and 0 bases, there was a span of 12 bases. This CDR3 has 15 residues. Germline V gives CDR1 SQVTM, CDR2 ANQGSEA. In nucleotides, the CDR3 is TGCAGCGTGCTGGAGAATAACTCCTATAATTCACCCCTCCACTTT. It yields the protein CSVLENNSYNSPLHF.

This clone was found once. DNA of the CDR3: TGTGCCAGCAGTGAATCCAGGTATAATGAAAAACTGTTTTTT. Translated, it gives CASSESRYNEKLFF. This rearrangement joins TRBV25-1 to TRBJ1-4; D unclear. Per germline, CDR1 MGHDK and CDR2 SYGVNS. CDR3 length: 14 residues. V was clipped by 1 base and J by 4 bases, with 7 bases between them.

The V and J genes are TRBV11-2 and TRBJ2-1; maybe TRBD1 (8 bases). Per the germline V gene, CDR1 is SGHAT and CDR2 is FQNNGV. The CDR3 runs to 14 residues. V was cut by 2 bases and J by 6 bases, with 11 bases left in between. CDR3 bases: TGTGCCAGCAGCTTAACAGGGGGGGGCAATGAGCAGTTCTTC. The encoded protein is CASSLTGGGNEQFF.

This clone occurred a few times. This rearrangement joins TRBV30 to TRBJ2-1; TRBD2 matches at 9 bases. V was clipped by 0 bases and J by 7 bases; unmatched bases: 7. Germline V gene sequence: CDR1 GTSNPN, CDR2 SVGIG (reference sequence). This CDR3 contains 15 residues. This CDR3 is CAWSVISGRKNEQFF. The CDR3 DNA reads TGTGCCTGGAGTGTTATAAGCGGGAGGAAGAATGAGCAGTTCTTC. Using reference TRBV30 and TRBJ2-1 for the parts outside the CDR3, the full variable domain is SQTIHQWPATLVQPVGSPLSLECTVEGTSNPNLYWYRQAAGRGLQLLFYSVGIGQISSEVPQNLSASRPQDRQFILSSKKLLLSDSGFYLCAWSVISGRKNEQFFGPGTRLTVL.

This chain connects TRBV19 to TRBJ1-2, with no clear D. CDR1 and CDR2 from the germline V gene are LNHDA and SQIVND (reference sequence). The length of the CDR3 is 11 residues. Trimming pared 3 bases from V and 14 bases from J, leaving 13 bases between. In nucleotides, the CDR3 is TGTGCCAGTAGTATCAACGAGGGTATAACCTTC. Translating gives CASSINEGITF.

With regard to this clone: The junction departs from germline at one end; a sequencing error may be responsible. The rearrangement links TRBV11-2 to TRBJ1-1; D is ambiguous. This CDR3 has 14 amino acids. Germline-derived CDR1 and CDR2 are SGHAT and FQNNGV. CDR3 DNA: TGTGCCGGCAGCTTAGCCCACAGTAACACTGAAGCTTTCTTT. Protein sequence: CAGSLAHSNTEAFF.

V gene TRBV6-1 combines with J gene TRBJ1-2, with D possibly TRBD1 on 6 matching bases. The germline V gene has CDR1 MNHNS and CDR2 SASEGT. Trimming left V 1 base short and J 8 bases short, with 20 bases between. There are 16 residues in the CDR3. The CDR3 sequence is CASSEEPNTGLRGYTF. In nucleotides, the CDR3 is TGTGCCAGCAGTGAAGAACCGAATACAGGGTTGAGGGGCTACACCTTC.